This TCR beta chain came from a study of OX40 agonist ivuxolimab in advanced cancers. Prior autoimmune disease or systemic immunosuppression barred patients. TCRdb keeps only in-frame clones here, not all; method: immunoSEQ multiplex PCR. The data contain 91,000 or so clones, 65% to 90% of them singletons. In germline, CDR1 is LNHDA, CDR2 SQIVND (reference sequence). The junction had 7 bases not matched to a gene; V was cut back by 2 bases and J by 7 bases. This CDR3 has 15 amino acids. Whole-study results and caveats: Part of the nonresponder group also had normalized T-cell clonal expansion that was low.

In the case of this clone: Its antigen remains unidentified.

V gene TRBV19 combines with J gene TRBJ2-1, with 8 bases aligning to TRBD1. The sample was CD4+ or CD8+ T cells sorted from blood, taken in a trial of the OX40 agonist ivuxolimab. The origin of this receptor is an adult with an advanced solid tumor such as melanoma, head and neck, liver or kidney cancer. The CDR3 loop reads CASSISQGAWNEQFF. CDR3 bases: TGTGCCAGTAGTATATCGCAGGGGGCTTGGAATGAGCAGTTCTTC.